Sequencing of this TCR beta chain was carried out in a study of cytomegalovirus exposure and HLA in healthy donors. A few counts support this clone. Its antigen is not known. Germline CDR1 reads SGHRS; CDR2 reads YFSETQ. The V gene end was trimmed by 1 base and the J gene end by 4 bases; junction bases not matched to a gene: 10. The CDR3 is made up of 16 amino acids. Overall study results and limits: A later analysis found TCR association rates differed by HLA locus, highest for DRB1 and lowest for HLA-C. One cluster of highly shared sequence variants probably arose as a sequencing artifact. Relative to equally common others, HLA-associated TCR beta chains showed greater clonal expansion in a later analysis.

The PCR contained 60 Vbeta and 13 Jbeta primers. The assay was immunoSEQ multiplex PCR, and TCRdb's table has in-frame clones only and misses some. In the table there are about 120,000 clones, 75% of which are singletons. The chain has TRBV5-1 and TRBJ2-5; 7 bases line up with TRBD1. The sequence derives from a woman aged 18-29 years in good health and CMV-seronegative. The sample was PBMCs. CDR3 nucleotide sequence: TGCGCCAGCAGCTTGCGAGGGCAGGGGGTACCAGAGACCCAGTACTTC. Translated, it gives CASSLRGQGVPETQYF. Combining the CDR3 with reference TRBV5-1 and TRBJ2-5 gives the whole variable domain KAGVTQTPRYLIKTRGQQVTLSCSPISGHRSVSWYQQTPGQGLQFLFEYFSETQRNKGNFPGRFSGRQFSNSRSEMNVSTLELGDSALYLCASSLRGQGVPETQYFGPGTRLLVL.